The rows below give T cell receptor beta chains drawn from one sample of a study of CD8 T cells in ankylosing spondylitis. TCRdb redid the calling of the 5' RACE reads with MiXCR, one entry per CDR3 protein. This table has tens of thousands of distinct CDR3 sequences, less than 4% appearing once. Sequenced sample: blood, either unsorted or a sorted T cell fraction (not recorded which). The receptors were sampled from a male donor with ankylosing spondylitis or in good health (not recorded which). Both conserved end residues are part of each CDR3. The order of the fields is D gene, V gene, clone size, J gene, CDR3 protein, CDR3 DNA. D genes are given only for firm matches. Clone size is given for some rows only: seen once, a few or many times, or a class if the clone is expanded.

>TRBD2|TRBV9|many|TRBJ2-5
CASSVGSGGARETQYF
TGTGCCAGCAGCGTAGGGAGCGGGGGGGCCAGAGAGACCCAGTACTTC
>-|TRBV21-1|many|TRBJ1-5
CASSKEVRLEFLPQHF
TGTGCCAGCAGCAAAGAAGTCAGACTCGAATTTTTGCCCCAGCATTTT
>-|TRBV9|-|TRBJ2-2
CASSGEEYTGELFF
TGTGCCAGCAGCGGGGAGGAGTACACCGGGGAGCTGTTTTTT
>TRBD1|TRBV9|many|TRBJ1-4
CASSVGPGQLRGNEKLFF
TGTGCCAGCAGCGTAGGCCCGGGACAGCTCCGAGGGAATGAAAAACTGTTTTTT
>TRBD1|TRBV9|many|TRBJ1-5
CASSRDREGTKNQPQHF
TGTGCCAGCAGCCGGGACAGGGAAGGTACCAAAAATCAGCCCCAGCATTTT
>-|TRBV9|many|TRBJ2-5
CASSVVAHPQETQYF
TGTGCCAGCAGCGTAGTAGCTCACCCTCAAGAGACCCAGTACTTC
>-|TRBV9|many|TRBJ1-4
CASSARVDEKLFF
TGTGCCAGCAGCGCCAGGGTTGATGAAAAACTGTTTTTT
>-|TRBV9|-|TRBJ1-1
CASSVAARPRGITEAVF
TGTGCCAGCAGCGTAGCGGCCAGACCACGAGGGATCACTGAAGCTGTCTTT
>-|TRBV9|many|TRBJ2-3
CASRGSTDTQYF
TGTGCCAGTCGGGGGAGCACAGATACGCAGTATTTT
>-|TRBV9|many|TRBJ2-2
CASSVPGAGGELFF
TGTGCCAGCAGCGTACCAGGGGCGGGCGGGGAGCTGTTTTTT
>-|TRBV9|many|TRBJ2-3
CASSVAGGYTDTQYF
TGTGCCAGCAGCGTTGCAGGGGGGTACACAGATACGCAGTATTTT
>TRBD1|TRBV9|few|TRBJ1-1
CASSVGTGAAFF
TGTGCCAGCAGCGTAGGGACAGGGGCGGCTTTCTTT
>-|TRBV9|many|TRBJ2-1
CASSAGSYNEQFF
TGTGCCAGCAGCGCCGGCTCCTACAATGAGCAGTTCTTC
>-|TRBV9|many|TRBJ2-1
CASTRRDNYNEQFF
TGTGCCAGCACCCGACGCGACAACTACAATGAGCAGTTCTTC
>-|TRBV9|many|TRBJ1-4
CASSVGSRGFEKLFF
TGTGCCAGCAGCGTAGGATCCAGGGGTTTTGAAAAACTGTTTTTT
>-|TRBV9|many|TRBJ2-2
CASSVLQGTGELFF
TGTGCCAGCAGCGTACTGCAGGGGACCGGGGAGCTGTTTTTT
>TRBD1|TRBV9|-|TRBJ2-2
CASSVVHGTGAGELFF
TGTGCCAGCAGCGTAGTCCACGGGACAGGGGCCGGGGAGCTGTTTTTT
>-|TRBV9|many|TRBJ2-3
CASSADHRGTDTQYF
TGTGCCAGCAGCGCGGACCACCGCGGCACAGATACGCAGTATTTT
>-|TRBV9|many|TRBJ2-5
CASSVSSGKETQYF
TGTGCCAGCAGCGTTAGTTCGGGGAAGGAGACCCAGTACTTC
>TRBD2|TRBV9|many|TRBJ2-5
CASSVSPSASGGQGTQYF
TGTGCCAGCAGCGTATCCCCTTCGGCTAGCGGGGGGCAGGGGACCCAGTACTTC
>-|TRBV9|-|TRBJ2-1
CASSVWVDNEQFF
TGTGCCAGCAGCGTTTGGGTGGATAATGAGCAGTTCTTC
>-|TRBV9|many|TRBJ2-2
CASSRGAGTGELFF
TGTGCCAGCAGTAGGGGGGCGGGCACCGGGGAGCTGTTTTTT
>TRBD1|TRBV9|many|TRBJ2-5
CASSGGQGRQETQYF
TGTGCCAGCAGCGGGGGACAGGGTAGGCAAGAGACCCAGTACTTC
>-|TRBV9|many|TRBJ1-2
CASSVLGRVGYTF
TGTGCCAGCAGCGTTTTGGGCAGGGTTGGCTACACCTTC
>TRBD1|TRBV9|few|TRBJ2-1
CASSSFGGTGEGYNEQFF
TGTGCCAGCAGCTCATTTGGAGGGACAGGGGAGGGTTACAATGAGCAGTTCTTC
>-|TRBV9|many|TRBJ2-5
CASSDGAAFQETQYF
TGTGCCAGCAGCGACGGGGCGGCCTTCCAAGAGACCCAGTACTTC
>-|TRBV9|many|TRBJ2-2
CASTLDLRTGELFF
TGTGCCAGCACCCTTGACCTGCGCACCGGGGAGCTGTTTTTT
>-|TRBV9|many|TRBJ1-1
CASSPSDGEAFF
TGTGCCAGCAGCCCCTCTGACGGTGAAGCTTTCTTT